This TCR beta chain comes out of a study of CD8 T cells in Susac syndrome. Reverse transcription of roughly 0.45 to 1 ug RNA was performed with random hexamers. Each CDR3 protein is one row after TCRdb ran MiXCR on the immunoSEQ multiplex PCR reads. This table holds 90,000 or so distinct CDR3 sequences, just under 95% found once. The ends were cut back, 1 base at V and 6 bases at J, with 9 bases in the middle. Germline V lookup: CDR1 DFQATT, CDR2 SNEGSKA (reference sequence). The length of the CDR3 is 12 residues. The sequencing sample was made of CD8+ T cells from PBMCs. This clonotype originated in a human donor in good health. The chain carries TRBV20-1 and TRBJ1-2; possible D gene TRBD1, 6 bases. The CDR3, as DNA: TGCAGTGCTAGAGGGGGGGCCAATGGCTACACCTTC. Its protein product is CSARGGANGYTF.